This T cell receptor beta chain was captured in a study of identical twins. With 10 bases removed from V and 0 bases from J, the gap between germline ends came to 6 bases. The germline V gene has CDR1 SEHNR and CDR2 FQNEAQ (reference sequence). This CDR3 is built from 11 residues. MiXCR was run by TCRdb on the 5' RACE reads, yielding one entry per CDR3 protein. Of roughly 630,000 distinct CDR3 sequences in the sample, under 8.5% were seen once. This clonotype was observed many times. This sample was also put to use in a study of yellow fever vaccine responses in identical twins.

The source material was PBMCs. The genes are TRBV7-9 and TRBJ1-1, with D unclear. The receptor was isolated from a woman aged 18-29 years in good health. DNA for the CDR3: TGTGCCATCCTCATGAACACTGAAGCTTTCTTT. It specifies CAILMNTEAFF.